This T cell receptor beta chain was documented in a study of blood T cell repertoires in COVID-19. The repertoire was sequenced with immunoSEQ multiplex PCR; TCRdb's copy has only in-frame clones and lacks some. Among 300,000 to 350,000 clones, roughly 90% were seen once, and the ten largest hold 3% to 4%. CDR3 size: 12 residues. CDR1 is SNHLY and CDR2 is FYNNEI in the germline V gene. Losses at the gene ends were 10 bases for V and 6 bases for J; bases not matched to a gene: 4. The chain links TRBV2 to TRBJ2-2; 8 positions match TRBD1. What was sequenced was peripheral blood. This TCR came from a woman aged 55 to 70 with COVID-19, enrolled during active disease. CDR3 loop: CAKGQGAGELFF. The CDR3 nucleotides read TGTGCCAAAGGACAGGGAGCCGGGGAGCTGTTTTTT.